This is a list of T cell receptor beta chains from one sample in a study of OX40 agonist ivuxolimab in advanced cancers. Libraries were prepared by immunoSEQ multiplex PCR; TCRdb keeps only in-frame clonotypes and omits some of them. The data contain about 70,000 clones, about 92% of them singletons. The specimen was CD4+ or CD8+ T cells sorted from blood, collected in a trial of the OX40 agonist ivuxolimab. Receptors originate from an adult with an advanced solid tumor such as melanoma, head and neck, liver or kidney cancer. The CDR3 runs from the conserved cysteine through the conserved F or W. Fields, in order: clone size, J gene, V gene, D gene, CDR3 protein, CDR3 DNA. The D gene is left open where the match is weak. Clone sizes are given selectively: once, few, many, or a class where the clone is expanded.

>.|TRBJ1-6|TRBV5-1|.
CASRSDTANSPLHF
TGCGCCAGCAGGTCGGACACCGCCAATTCACCCCTCCACTTT
>.|TRBJ2-2|TRBV18|TRBD2
CASSASGPLPTGELFF
TGTGCCAGCTCCGCTAGCGGGCCTTTACCCACCGGGGAGCTGTTTTTT
>.|TRBJ1-6|TRBV6-1|.
CASSEAQGTYNSPLHF
TGTGCCAGCAGTGAAGCGCAGGGAACCTATAATTCACCCCTCCACTTT
>.|TRBJ1-6|TRBV6-5|.
CASRSNSYNSPLHF
TGTGCCAGCAGATCCAACTCCTATAATTCACCCCTCCACTTT
>.|TRBJ1-6|TRBV5-6|.
CASSLGDRRNSPLHF
TGCGCCAGCAGCTTGGGCGACCGGCGAAATTCACCCCTCCACTTT
>.|TRBJ1-2|TRBV4-2|.
CASSQDGAYGYTF
TGTGCCAGCAGCCAAGACGGGGCCTATGGCTACACCTTC
>.|TRBJ2-7|TRBV5-1|TRBD2
CASSRGLAGGGEQYF
TGCGCCAGCAGCAGGGGACTAGCGGGGGGTGGAGAGCAGTACTTC
>.|TRBJ1-6|TRBV2|.
CASSVVVPLNSPLHF
TGTGCCAGCAGTGTGGTGGTCCCCCTAAATTCACCCCTCCACTTT
>.|TRBJ1-2|TRBV6-6|TRBD1
CASRPPGQRYGYTF
TGTGCCAGCAGACCACCGGGACAGAGATATGGCTACACCTTC
>once|TRBJ2-4|TRBV30|.
CAWAHPPRWYF
TGTGCCTGGGCCCACCCCCCTCGGTGGTACTTC
>few|TRBJ2-3|TRBV30|.
CAWSLIQSSGDTQYF
TGTGCCTGGAGTTTGATCCAGAGCTCTGGGGATACGCAGTATTTT
>.|TRBJ1-1|TRBV18|.
CASSPVESPNTEAFF
TGTGCCAGCTCACCGGTCGAGTCTCCGAACACTGAAGCTTTCTTT
>once|TRBJ1-1|TRBV11-2|.
CASSFGSNTEAFF
TGTGCCAGCAGCTTTGGATCGAACACTGAAGCTTTCTTT
>once|TRBJ1-6|TRBV19|.
CASSDMGNSPLHF
TGTGCCAGTAGCGATATGGGGAATTCACCCCTCCACTTT
>.|TRBJ1-1|TRBV7-9|TRBD1
CASSSTGLKEAFF
TGTGCCAGCAGCTCGACAGGGTTGAAGGAAGCTTTCTTT
>.|TRBJ2-1|TRBV18|.
CASSPRDRIGNEQFF
TGTGCCAGCTCACCACGGGATCGGATAGGGAATGAGCAGTTCTTC
>.|TRBJ2-3|TRBV6-5|TRBD1
CASSYQGQRTDTQYF
TGTGCCAGCAGTTACCAGGGACAGCGCACAGATACGCAGTATTTT
>.|TRBJ2-3|TRBV6-1|.
CASSEAGGVDTQYF
TGTGCCAGCAGTGAAGCGGGGGGAGTTGATACGCAGTATTTT
>.|TRBJ1-4|TRBV5-1|.
CASSVQGLPGEKLFF
TGCGCCAGCAGCGTACAGGGTCTCCCTGGAGAAAAACTGTTTTTT
>.|TRBJ1-3|TRBV5-1|.
CASSFQIPTTGSGNTIYF
TGCGCCAGCAGCTTCCAAATCCCGACGACAGGCTCTGGAAACACCATATATTTT
>.|TRBJ1-1|TRBV6-4|TRBD1
CASSVQQGTEAFF
TGTGCCAGCAGTGTCCAACAGGGGACTGAAGCTTTCTTT
>.|TRBJ1-4|TRBV4-2|.
CASSRPTGTNEKLFF
TGTGCCAGCAGCCGACCTACAGGCACTAATGAAAAACTGTTTTTT
>once|TRBJ2-6|TRBV19|.
CASSTVNSGANVLTF
TGTGCCAGTAGTACCGTCAACTCTGGGGCCAACGTCCTGACTTTC
>.|TRBJ2-5|TRBV6-6|.
CASSSSGNQETQYF
TGTGCCAGCAGTTCCTCAGGGAACCAAGAGACCCAGTACTTC
>.|TRBJ2-1|TRBV19|TRBD1
CASSLTGAVRGNEQFF
TGTGCCAGTAGTTTGACAGGGGCCGTTCGTGGCAATGAGCAGTTCTTC
>.|TRBJ1-3|TRBV5-1|.
CASSLAGQMSSGNTIYF
TGCGCCAGCAGCCTGGCGGGACAAATGAGCTCTGGAAACACCATATATTTT
>.|TRBJ2-2|TRBV19|.
CASSDDRANTGELFF
TGTGCCAGTAGCGACGACAGAGCGAACACCGGGGAGCTGTTTTTT
>.|TRBJ1-1|TRBV30|.
CAWSVLQINTEAFF
TGTGCCTGGAGTGTATTACAGATAAACACTGAAGCTTTCTTT
>once|TRBJ1-4|TRBV6-6|TRBD1
CASGRDSWNEKLFF
TGTGCCAGCGGCCGGGACAGTTGGAATGAAAAACTGTTTTTT
>.|TRBJ2-3|TRBV18|TRBD2
CASSPGASGGIGTDTQYF
TGTGCCAGCTCACCAGGGGCTAGCGGGGGGATAGGCACAGATACGCAGTATTTT
>.|TRBJ1-1|TRBV5-4|.
CASSLIGQRAPEAFF
TGTGCCAGCAGCTTGATCGGACAGAGGGCACCGGAAGCTTTCTTT
>.|TRBJ2-6|TRBV5-4|TRBD2
CASRTSKAGSGANVLTF
TGTGCCAGCAGAACTTCAAAAGCGGGGTCTGGGGCCAACGTCCTGACTTTC
>.|TRBJ1-2|TRBV10-2|.
CATHGGNYGYTF
TGCGCAACCCACGGAGGGAACTATGGCTACACCTTC
>.|TRBJ2-3|TRBV5-1|TRBD2
CASSPAGDHRTDTQYF
TGCGCCAGCAGCCCGGCGGGGGACCATCGCACAGATACGCAGTATTTT
>.|TRBJ1-2|TRBV19|.
CASSIHRESNYGYTF
TGTGCCAGTAGTATTCACAGGGAGTCTAACTATGGCTACACCTTC
>.|TRBJ1-2|TRBV7-9|.
CASSSRAIRERYTF
TGTGCCAGCAGCAGCAGGGCTATCCGGGAGCGCTACACCTTC
>.|TRBJ2-5|TRBV7-7|.
CASSPDGRETQYF
TGTGCCAGCAGCCCCGACGGTAGGGAGACCCAGTACTTC
>.|TRBJ1-1|TRBV6-5|.
CASNPDRPNTEAFF
TGTGCCAGCAACCCTGACAGGCCGAACACTGAAGCTTTCTTT
>.|TRBJ2-5|TRBV29-1|.
CSVVIGRPQETQYF
TGCAGCGTTGTGATTGGCAGGCCCCAAGAGACCCAGTACTTC
>.|TRBJ2-7|TRBV7-2|.
CASSSYDSYYEQYF
TGTGCCAGCAGCTCTTACGACAGTTACTACGAGCAGTACTTC
>.|TRBJ1-4|TRBV11-3|.
CASISPERGGPTNEKLFF
TGTGCCAGCATTTCCCCGGAGAGGGGAGGTCCAACTAATGAAAAACTGTTTTTT
>.|TRBJ2-2|TRBV30|.
CAWREQGKNTGELFF
TGTGCCTGGAGAGAACAGGGAAAGAACACCGGGGAGCTGTTTTTT
>.|TRBJ2-2|TRBV7-9|TRBD1
CASSGTGVGELFF
TGTGCCAGCAGCGGGACAGGGGTCGGGGAGCTGTTTTTT
>.|TRBJ1-1|TRBV30|.
CAWNTDISTEAFF
TGTGCCTGGAATACGGACATTTCCACTGAAGCTTTCTTT
>.|TRBJ1-5|TRBV5-1|.
CASSPRGGNQSQHF
TGCGCCAGCAGCCCCAGGGGAGGCAATCAGTCCCAGCATTTT